This is a list of T cell receptor beta chains from one sample in a study of response to subunit inactivated influenza vaccine. TCRdb used MiXCR to reprocess the RT-PCR reads, holding one entry per CDR3 protein. The sample consists of roughly 150,000 distinct CDR3 sequences, roughly 10% of them appearing once. The sequencing here drew on non-naive T cells sorted from PBMCs, taken roughly 47 days after vaccination. Receptor source: a man aged 50-59 years who received an inactivated influenza vaccine. Both conserved end residues are part of each CDR3. Each record gives: CDR3 length, J gene, V gene, clone size, D gene, CDR3 protein, CDR3 DNA. The D gene is left open where the match is weak. Size is stated for part of the rows, as once, few or many counts, or as a class when the clone is expanded.

cdr3_length: 15
j_call: TRBJ2-3
v_call: TRBV28
clone_size: few
d_call: TRBD1
cdr3_aa: CASSGQGANTDTQYF
cdr3_nt: TGTGCCAGCAGTGGACAGGGGGCAAACACAGATACGCAGTATTTT

cdr3_length: 17
j_call: TRBJ2-2
v_call: TRBV6-2/TRBV6-3
clone_size: few
d_call: TRBD2
cdr3_aa: CASSLTSGRARSGELFF
cdr3_nt: TGTGCCAGCAGTTTAACTAGCGGGAGGGCCCGCTCCGGGGAGCTGTTTTTT

cdr3_length: 14
j_call: TRBJ2-5
v_call: TRBV6-1
clone_size: once
d_call: TRBD2
cdr3_aa: CASRIAGGPGTQYF
cdr3_nt: TGTGCCAGCAGGATAGCGGGAGGGCCAGGGACCCAGTACTTC

cdr3_length: 16
j_call: TRBJ2-7
v_call: TRBV20-1
clone_size: NA
d_call: TRBD2
cdr3_aa: CSARGRTSGMNYEQYF
cdr3_nt: TGCAGTGCTAGAGGTCGGACTAGCGGGATGAACTACGAGCAGTACTTC

cdr3_length: 14
j_call: TRBJ1-4
v_call: TRBV29-1
clone_size: many
d_call: TRBD1
cdr3_aa: CSAGPGQGSEKLFF
cdr3_nt: TGCAGCGCAGGTCCGGGACAGGGGAGTGAAAAACTGTTTTTT

cdr3_length: 14
j_call: TRBJ1-1
v_call: TRBV5-1
clone_size: many
d_call: NA
cdr3_aa: CASSPRTANTEAFF
cdr3_nt: TGCGCCAGCAGCCCCCGGACAGCGAACACTGAAGCTTTCTTT

cdr3_length: 16
j_call: TRBJ2-2
v_call: TRBV15
clone_size: NA
d_call: NA
cdr3_aa: CATSRERAQGSGELFF
cdr3_nt: TGTGCCACCAGCAGAGAGCGCGCGCAGGGGAGTGGGGAGCTGTTTTTT

cdr3_length: 16
j_call: TRBJ2-7
v_call: TRBV4-1
clone_size: few
d_call: TRBD1
cdr3_aa: CASSPFPGQDSYEQYF
cdr3_nt: TGCGCCAGCAGTCCTTTTCCGGGACAGGACTCCTACGAGCAGTACTTC

cdr3_length: 14
j_call: TRBJ2-4
v_call: TRBV6-2/TRBV6-3
clone_size: few
d_call: NA
cdr3_aa: CASTPLNGPNIQYF
cdr3_nt: TGTGCCAGCACCCCTCTTAACGGACCGAACATTCAGTACTTC

cdr3_length: 13
j_call: TRBJ2-7
v_call: TRBV5-5
clone_size: few
d_call: NA
cdr3_aa: CASSLLSTGEQYF
cdr3_nt: TGTGCCAGCAGCCTACTTTCAACCGGGGAGCAGTACTTC

cdr3_length: 18
j_call: TRBJ2-1
v_call: TRBV5-1
clone_size: few
d_call: TRBD2
cdr3_aa: CASSPTSGRASGRSEQFF
cdr3_nt: TGCGCCAGCAGCCCAACTAGCGGGAGGGCCTCTGGTCGATCTGAGCAGTTCTTC

cdr3_length: 14
j_call: TRBJ2-7
v_call: TRBV6-1
clone_size: NA
d_call: NA
cdr3_aa: CASTQRDTFDEQYF
cdr3_nt: TGTGCCAGCACCCAACGGGACACGTTCGACGAGCAGTACTTC

cdr3_length: 15
j_call: TRBJ1-6
v_call: TRBV7-8
clone_size: many
d_call: TRBD1
cdr3_aa: CASSWRRTGDSPLHF
cdr3_nt: TGTGCCAGCAGCTGGAGGAGGACAGGGGATTCACCCCTCCACTTT

cdr3_length: 15
j_call: TRBJ2-3
v_call: TRBV19
clone_size: NA
d_call: NA
cdr3_aa: CASSITGAGTDTQYF
cdr3_nt: TGTGCCAGTAGTATAACGGGGGCCGGCACAGATACGCAGTATTTT

cdr3_length: 13
j_call: TRBJ2-2
v_call: TRBV7-3
clone_size: many
d_call: NA
cdr3_aa: CASSRGVTGELFF
cdr3_nt: TGTGCCAGCAGCCGTGGGGTGACGGGGGAGCTGTTTTTT

cdr3_length: 18
j_call: TRBJ2-3
v_call: TRBV5-1
clone_size: few
d_call: TRBD2
cdr3_aa: CASSLLSGGPFRTDTQYF
cdr3_nt: TGCGCCAGCAGCTTGCTTAGCGGGGGGCCTTTTCGTACAGATACGCAGTATTTT

cdr3_length: 15
j_call: TRBJ2-1
v_call: TRBV20-1
clone_size: many
d_call: TRBD1
cdr3_aa: CSARDYLKGGGEQFF
cdr3_nt: TGCAGTGCTAGAGATTACCTTAAAGGGGGCGGTGAGCAGTTCTTC

cdr3_length: 14
j_call: TRBJ2-1
v_call: TRBV10-2
clone_size: NA
d_call: TRBD2
cdr3_aa: CASKVGGEGYEQFF
cdr3_nt: TGCGCCAGCAAAGTTGGCGGGGAGGGTTATGAGCAGTTCTTC

cdr3_length: 14
j_call: TRBJ2-3
v_call: TRBV7-2
clone_size: few
d_call: TRBD2
cdr3_aa: CASSLGRTSGPQYF
cdr3_nt: TGTGCCAGCAGCTTAGGTAGGACTAGCGGGCCGCAGTATTTT

cdr3_length: 16
j_call: TRBJ1-5
v_call: TRBV7-9
clone_size: many
d_call: TRBD1
cdr3_aa: CASSLGDRGGNQPQHF
cdr3_nt: TGTGCCAGCAGCTTGGGGGACAGGGGAGGAAATCAGCCCCAGCATTTT

cdr3_length: 18
j_call: TRBJ2-5
v_call: TRBV28
clone_size: NA
d_call: TRBD2
cdr3_aa: CASSPLVLAGASQETQYF
cdr3_nt: TGTGCCAGCAGCCCTCTCGTTTTAGCGGGGGCCTCCCAAGAGACCCAGTACTTC

cdr3_length: 15
j_call: TRBJ1-3
v_call: TRBV9
clone_size: NA
d_call: NA
cdr3_aa: CASSAEFRSGNTIYF
cdr3_nt: TGTGCCAGCAGCGCCGAATTCCGCTCTGGAAACACCATATATTTT

cdr3_length: 12
j_call: TRBJ1-5
v_call: TRBV12-5
clone_size: many
d_call: NA
cdr3_aa: CASGWEGQPQHF
cdr3_nt: TGTGCTAGTGGTTGGGAGGGACAGCCCCAGCATTTT

cdr3_length: 16
j_call: TRBJ2-1
v_call: TRBV24-1
clone_size: few
d_call: NA
cdr3_aa: CATSDFRGERHNEQFF
cdr3_nt: TGTGCCACCAGTGATTTCAGGGGAGAGCGCCACAATGAGCAGTTCTTC

cdr3_length: 15
j_call: TRBJ1-2
v_call: TRBV7-9
clone_size: NA
d_call: TRBD1
cdr3_aa: CASSQTGGADYGYTF
cdr3_nt: TGTGCCAGCAGCCAGACAGGGGGCGCGGACTATGGCTACACCTTC

cdr3_length: 14
j_call: TRBJ2-3
v_call: TRBV12-3/TRBV12-4
clone_size: many
d_call: NA
cdr3_aa: CASSFFGGADTQYF
cdr3_nt: TGTGCCAGCAGTTTCTTCGGGGGCGCAGATACGCAGTATTTT

cdr3_length: 12
j_call: TRBJ1-5
v_call: TRBV5-8
clone_size: NA
d_call: NA
cdr3_aa: CASSLVDQPQHF
cdr3_nt: TGTGCCAGCAGCTTGGTGGATCAGCCCCAGCATTTT

cdr3_length: 13
j_call: TRBJ2-5
v_call: TRBV4-2
clone_size: few
d_call: NA
cdr3_aa: CASSQDGQETQYF
cdr3_nt: TGTGCCAGCAGCCAAGACGGACAAGAGACCCAGTACTTC

cdr3_length: 16
j_call: TRBJ1-6
v_call: TRBV5-1
clone_size: NA
d_call: TRBD1
cdr3_aa: CASSLEGQVYNSPLHF
cdr3_nt: TGCGCCAGCAGCTTGGAGGGACAGGTTTATAATTCACCCCTCCACTTT

cdr3_length: 18
j_call: TRBJ2-2
v_call: TRBV10-2
clone_size: few
d_call: TRBD1
cdr3_aa: CASSDPFGTGVYHGELFF
cdr3_nt: TGCGCCAGCAGTGACCCCTTCGGGACAGGGGTTTATCACGGGGAGCTGTTTTTT

cdr3_length: 16
j_call: TRBJ1-4
v_call: TRBV4-3
clone_size: few
d_call: NA
cdr3_aa: CASSQEGGYSNEKLFF
cdr3_nt: TGCGCCAGCAGCCAAGAGGGCGGTTACAGTAATGAAAAACTGTTTTTT

cdr3_length: 14
j_call: TRBJ2-6
v_call: TRBV6-1
clone_size: NA
d_call: NA
cdr3_aa: CASRVISGANVLTF
cdr3_nt: TGTGCCAGCAGAGTAATCTCTGGGGCCAACGTCCTGACTTTC

cdr3_length: 17
j_call: TRBJ2-4
v_call: TRBV28
clone_size: NA
d_call: TRBD1
cdr3_aa: CASSFEGQTKVRGQKYF
cdr3_nt: TGTGCCAGCAGTTTTGAGGGACAAACCAAGGTTAGGGGGCAAAAGTACTTC

cdr3_length: 15
j_call: TRBJ2-7
v_call: TRBV4-2
clone_size: few
d_call: TRBD1
cdr3_aa: CASSQEGQGAYEQYF
cdr3_nt: TGTGCCAGCAGCCAAGAAGGACAGGGAGCCTACGAGCAGTACTTC

cdr3_length: 13
j_call: TRBJ2-7
v_call: TRBV5-1
clone_size: many
d_call: NA
cdr3_aa: CASSPEGWYEQYF
cdr3_nt: TGCGCCAGCAGCCCAGAGGGTTGGTACGAGCAGTACTTC

cdr3_length: 13
j_call: TRBJ2-7
v_call: TRBV5-1
clone_size: many
d_call: NA
cdr3_aa: CASSLGGDYEQYF
cdr3_nt: TGCGCCAGCAGCTTGGGGGGAGACTACGAGCAGTACTTC

cdr3_length: 15
j_call: TRBJ2-7
v_call: TRBV7-2
clone_size: few
d_call: NA
cdr3_aa: CASSSEPGVIYEQYF
cdr3_nt: TGTGCCAGCAGCTCTGAGCCGGGAGTCATCTACGAGCAGTACTTC

cdr3_length: 13
j_call: TRBJ2-7
v_call: TRBV19
clone_size: NA
d_call: NA
cdr3_aa: CASSPTDNDEQYF
cdr3_nt: TGTGCCAGTAGCCCGACAGATAACGACGAGCAGTACTTC

cdr3_length: 15
j_call: TRBJ2-5
v_call: TRBV6-2/TRBV6-3
clone_size: once
d_call: TRBD2
cdr3_aa: CASSYSRGAQETQYF
cdr3_nt: TGTGCCAGCAGTTACTCGCGGGGGGCCCAAGAGACCCAGTACTTC

cdr3_length: 17
j_call: TRBJ2-7
v_call: TRBV2
clone_size: NA
d_call: TRBD1
cdr3_aa: CASSDPGRDRGNYEQYF
cdr3_nt: TGTGCCAGCAGTGACCCGGGCCGGGACAGGGGGAACTACGAGCAGTACTTC

cdr3_length: 15
j_call: TRBJ2-1
v_call: TRBV12-5
clone_size: NA
d_call: NA
cdr3_aa: CASGLVVDSYNEQFF
cdr3_nt: TGTGCTAGTGGTTTGGTAGTAGATTCCTACAATGAGCAGTTCTTC